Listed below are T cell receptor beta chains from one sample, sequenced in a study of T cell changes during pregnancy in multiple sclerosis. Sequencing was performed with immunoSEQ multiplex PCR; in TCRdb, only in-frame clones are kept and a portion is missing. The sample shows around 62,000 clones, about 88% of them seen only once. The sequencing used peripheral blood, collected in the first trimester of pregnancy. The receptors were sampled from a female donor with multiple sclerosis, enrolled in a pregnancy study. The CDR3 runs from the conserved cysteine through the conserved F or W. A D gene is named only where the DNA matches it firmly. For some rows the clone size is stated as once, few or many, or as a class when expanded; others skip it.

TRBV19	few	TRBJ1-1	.	CASSAFAGNTEAFF	TGTGCCAGTAGTGCGTTTGCAGGGAACACTGAAGCTTTCTTT
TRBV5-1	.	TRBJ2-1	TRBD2	CASSLALAGELEFF	TGCGCCAGCAGCTTGGCCCTAGCGGGAGAGTTGGAGTTCTTC
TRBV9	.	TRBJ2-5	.	CASSVATTGQETQYF	TGTGCCAGCAGCGTAGCTACGACAGGCCAAGAGACCCAGTACTTC
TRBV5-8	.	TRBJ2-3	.	CASSPVAVSTDTQYF	TGTGCCAGCAGCCCCGTAGCGGTGAGCACAGATACGCAGTATTTT
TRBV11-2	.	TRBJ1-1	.	CASSPMRGGTEAFF	TGTGCCAGCAGCCCCATGAGGGGGGGCACTGAAGCTTTCTTT
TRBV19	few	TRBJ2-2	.	CASSITGVNTGELFF	TGTGCCAGTAGTATAACCGGGGTTAACACCGGGGAGCTGTTTTTT
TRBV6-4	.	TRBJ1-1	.	CASKRGGGSFEAFF	TGTGCCAGCAAAAGGGGGGGAGGAAGCTTTGAAGCTTTCTTT
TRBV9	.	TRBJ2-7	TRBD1	CASSVETGSSVQYF	TGTGCCAGCAGCGTAGAGACAGGGAGCTCTGTGCAGTACTTC
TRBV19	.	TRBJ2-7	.	CASSIVGSYEQYF	TGTGCCAGTAGTATAGTCGGCTCCTACGAGCAGTACTTC
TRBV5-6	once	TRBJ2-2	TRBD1	CASSLTGGANTGELFF	TGTGCCAGCAGTTTGACAGGGGGCGCGAACACCGGGGAGCTGTTTTTT
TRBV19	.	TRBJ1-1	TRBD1	CASSTPGQESADTEAFF	TGTGCCAGTAGTACCCCGGGACAGGAGTCGGCGGACACTGAAGCTTTCTTT
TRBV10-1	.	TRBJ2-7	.	CASSEDGGISYEQYF	TGCGCCAGCAGTGAGGACGGCGGGATTTCCTACGAGCAGTACTTC
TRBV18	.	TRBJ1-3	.	CASSPQGVSGNTIYF	TGTGCCAGCTCACCACAGGGGGTCTCTGGAAACACCATATATTTT
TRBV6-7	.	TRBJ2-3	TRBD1	CASSPRDRDTSLTDTQYF	TGTGCCAGCAGTCCCAGGGACAGAGATACCTCCCTCACAGATACGCAGTATTTT
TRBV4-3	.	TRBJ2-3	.	CASSHRHRPDTQYF	TGCGCCAGCAGCCACCGACACAGACCAGATACGCAGTATTTT
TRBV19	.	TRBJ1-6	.	CASSIVSEAPLHF	TGTGCCAGTAGTATTGTGTCTGAGGCACCCCTCCACTTT
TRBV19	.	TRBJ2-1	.	CASGIGAYNEQFF	TGTGCCTCCGGGATCGGAGCCTACAATGAGCAGTTCTTC
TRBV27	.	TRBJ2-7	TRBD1	CASSHSRDRGYEQYF	TGTGCCAGCAGTCACTCCCGGGACAGGGGATACGAGCAGTACTTC
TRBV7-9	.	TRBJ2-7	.	CASSFGSSDEQYF	TGTGCCAGCAGCTTCGGGTCCTCGGACGAGCAGTACTTC
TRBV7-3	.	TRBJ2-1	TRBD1	CASSRIGGTGINEQFF	TGTGCCAGCAGCCGTATAGGTGGGACAGGGATCAATGAGCAGTTCTTC
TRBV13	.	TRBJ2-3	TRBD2	CASSPGTSGTSTDTQYF	TGTGCCAGCAGCCCCGGGACTAGCGGGACAAGCACAGATACGCAGTATTTT
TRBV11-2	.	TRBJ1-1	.	CASSLGQMNTEAFF	TGTGCCAGCAGCTTAGGACAGATGAACACTGAAGCTTTCTTT